These 21 T cell receptor beta chains share one sample of origin, sequenced in a study of cytomegalovirus exposure and HLA in healthy donors (dated by TCRdb to 2017 to 2019). Libraries were made using the immunoSEQ multiplex PCR assay. For the multiplex PCR, a mixture combining 60 forward primers for TCR Vbeta segments and 13 reverse primers for TCR Jbeta segments was used. TCRdb re-hosts the immuneACCESS table, in-frame sequences only. Its copies lack some clones; in the studies checked, an unresolved V gene accounts for under half of them, and the cause for the rest is not known. For this sample, the table gives 55,000 to 65,000 clones. The ten largest make up about 3.5% of the sample. Sequenced input: PBMCs. The receptor source for this set is a woman aged 18 to 35 in good health and CMV-seronegative.

V is TRBV5-1 and J is TRBJ2-7, with 9 bases lining up with TRBD1. The germline V gene encodes CDR1 SGHRS and CDR2 YFSETQ. V dropped 1 base and J dropped 3; count of bases not matched to a gene: 11. This CDR3 region has 17 residues. The CDR3 region is CASSLLEAGQGFYEQYF. The CDR3 DNA is TGCGCCAGCAGCTTGCTGGAAGCGGGACAGGGCTTCTACGAGCAGTACTTC.

This chain uses TRBV19 with TRBJ2-1; TRBD1 agrees at 10 bases. This CDR3 is built from 14 residues. Germline V CDR1 and CDR2: LNHDA, SQIVND (reference sequence). V dropped 8 bases and J dropped 6; count of bases not matched to a gene: 7. The CDR3 sequence: CASRRDRGINEQFF. CDR3 nucleotides: TGTGCCAGTCGTCGGGACAGGGGAATCAATGAGCAGTTCTTC. The full variable domain, its missing parts supplied by reference TRBV19 and TRBJ2-1, is DGGITQSPKYLFRKEGQNVTLSCEQNLNHDAMYWYRQDPGQGLRLIYYSQIVNDFQKGDIAEGYSVSREKKESFPLTVTSAQKNPTAFYLCASRRDRGINEQFFGPGTRLTVL.

This chain connects TRBV6-6 to TRBJ1-2, with TRBD1 matching over 8 bases. From germline, CDR1 is MNHNY and CDR2 SVGAGI (reference sequence). The J segment lost 4 bases and the V segment lost 4 bases, leaving 5 bases of the junction unmatched. CDR3 length equals 14 residues. The CDR3 region has the DNA TGTGCCAGCAGTTTCCAGGGGGCCCTCTATGGCTACACCTTC. As protein: CASSFQGALYGYTF.

Written as DNA, the CDR3 is TGTGCCAGCAGCGTAGATACAGGGCCACCCTACGAGCAGTACTTC. This gives the protein CASSVDTGPPYEQYF. The chain links TRBV9 to TRBJ2-7; perhaps TRBD1 as D (6 bases). V lost 0 bases and J 2 bases, leaving 12 bases between the germline ends. The CDR3 consists of 15 residues. Germline values: CDR1 SGDLS, CDR2 YYNGEE.

This rearrangement joins TRBV6-5 to TRBJ1-5; unclear D gene. Germline assignment: CDR1 MNHEY and CDR2 SVGAGI. The CDR3 is 14 amino acids. The V gene lost 4 bases and the J gene lost 6 bases, with 13 bases spanning the gap. CDR3 amino acids: CASSSGRMAQPQHF. For the CDR3, the DNA is TGTGCCAGCAGTTCGGGAAGAATGGCTCAGCCCCAGCATTTT.

This sequence joins TRBV6-5 and TRBJ1-1; D unresolved. Germline CDR1 and CDR2: MNHEY and SVGAGI. Trimming removed 4 bases from V and 10 bases from J, with 16 bases in between. This CDR3 is built from 13 residues. CDR3 in DNA: TGTGCCAGCAGTTCTGGAGGAAAGACCCGAGCTTTCTTT. This translates into CASSSGGKTRAFF.

The chain recombines TRBV19 with TRBJ1-5, with D unresolved. The germline gives CDR1 LNHDA, CDR2 SQIVND (reference sequence). The CDR3 is made up of 13 amino acids. Deletions cut 6 bases from V and 4 bases from J, with 10 bases between. CDR3 nucleotides: TGTGCCAGTAGCCAAGAGATTAATCAGCCCCAGCATTTT. It translates to CASSQEINQPQHF.

The chain has TRBV29-1 and TRBJ2-1; tentative D call: TRBD2 (5 bases). The CDR3 length is 14 residues. V shed 4 bases and J shed 5 bases, with 15 bases lying between them. CDR1 is SQVTM, CDR2 ANQGSEA, per germline. CDR3 protein: CSVAVRDIHNEQFF. DNA for the CDR3: TGCAGCGTTGCAGTCCGGGATATACACAATGAGCAGTTCTTC.

The chain carries TRBV7-8 and TRBJ1-1, with no clear D. The ends were cut back, 1 base at V and 10 bases at J, with 10 bases in the middle. CDR3 length equals 12 residues. CDR1 is SGHVS and CDR2 is FQNEAQ in the germline V gene. The CDR3, as DNA: TGTGCCAGCAGCTTAGTAGTTGAGGCAGCTTTCTTT. Its protein is CASSLVVEAAFF.

The genes are TRBV28 and TRBJ1-1, with D uncertain. This CDR3 region has 14 residues. In germline, CDR1 is MDHEN, CDR2 SYDVKM. Trimming removed 7 bases from V and 3 bases from J, with 15 bases in between. The CDR3 DNA reads as TGTGCCAGCAAAGAGTTGCGTACGGACACTGAAGCTTTCTTT. Protein product: CASKELRTDTEAFF.

The rearrangement uses TRBV6-5 and TRBJ2-2; the D gene is possibly TRBD1 (6 bases). Germline values: CDR1 MNHEY, CDR2 SVGAGI. CDR3 length equals 15 residues. V was clipped by 2 bases and J by 4 bases, with 11 bases between them. The CDR3 DNA sequence: TGTGCCAGCAGTTACCAGGACAGAGCCACCGGGGAGCTGTTTTTT. Encoded protein: CASSYQDRATGELFF.

The J gene is TRBJ2-7, the V gene TRBV2, with 7 bases that match TRBD1. The CDR3 sequence is 15 residues long. Germline V gene sequence: CDR1 SNHLY, CDR2 FYNNEI. J gave up 1 base and V 6 bases, and 9 bases lay outside the gene matches. The CDR3 region is CASRDPGQFSYEQYF. In DNA form, the CDR3 reads TGTGCCAGCAGAGATCCGGGACAGTTTTCCTACGAGCAGTACTTC.

Turning to this clone: No DNA is shown, since the ends of the CDR3 on it are uncertain; the CDR3 is the one TCRdb lists. The chain joins TRBV7-2 to TRBJ2-1; TRBD2 was called by the table and not checked on the DNA. Germline V gives CDR1 SGHTA, CDR2 FQGNSA. The CDR3 comprises 14 residues, both ends counted. The CDR3 region is CASSFRFGGNEQFF.

This CDR3 reads CASSYSQGLGYTF. The DNA for the CDR3 is TGTGCCAGCAGTTACTCACAGGGACTAGGCTACACCTTC. The chain employs TRBV6-5 and TRBJ1-2; maybe TRBD1 (6 bases). Germline V gives CDR1 MNHEY, CDR2 SVGAGI. The CDR3 contains 13 residues. Trimming shortened V by 0 bases and J by 8 bases, and 10 bases separated the two germline ends.

The rearrangement links TRBV7-6 to TRBJ2-7, with 7 bases matching TRBD2. CDR1 and CDR2 from the germline V gene are SGHVS and FNYEAQ. Trimming removed 1 base from V and 3 bases from J; junction bases left unmatched: 3. This CDR3 spans 14 amino acids. CDR3: CASSLGGSVYEQYF. For the CDR3, the DNA is TGTGCCAGCAGCTTAGGCGGGAGTGTCTACGAGCAGTACTTC. The full variable domain, its missing parts supplied by reference TRBV7-6 and TRBJ2-7, is GAGVSQSPRYKVTKRGQDVALRCDPISGHVSLYWYRQALGQGPEFLTYFNYEAQQDKSGLPNDRFSAERPEGSISTLTIQRTEQRDSAMYRCASSLGGSVYEQYFGPGTRLTVT.

V gene TRBV30 combines with J gene TRBJ1-5, with 8 nucleotides matching TRBD1. V trimming: 0 bases; J trimming: 6 bases; junction bases outside the gene matches: 4. The length of the CDR3 is 14 residues. Looked up from germline, CDR1 is GTSNPN and CDR2 is SVGIG (reference sequence). CDR3 bases: TGTGCCTGGAGTGTACGGACAGGGCCTCAGCCCCAGCATTTT. This codes for CAWSVRTGPQPQHF.

The genes are TRBV4-1 and TRBJ2-2; tentative D call: TRBD2 (6 bases). This CDR3 comprises 15 residues. Trimming pared 4 bases from V and 4 bases from J, leaving 13 bases between. CDR1 and CDR2 from the germline V gene are MGHRA and YSYEKL. The CDR3 region has the DNA TGCGCCAGCAGCCGGGGAGGTCGTGGCACCGGGGAGCTGTTTTTT. Translated, it gives CASSRGGRGTGELFF.

V gene TRBV9 combines with J gene TRBJ2-3; 8 bases line up with TRBD2. V was pared by 3 bases and J by 6 bases, with 9 bases of the junction left unmatched. This CDR3 has 15 amino acids. CDR1 SGDLS and CDR2 YYNGEE come from the germline V gene. CDR3 sequence: CASSAGGLPVDTQYF. Written as DNA, the CDR3 is TGTGCCAGCAGCGCGGGAGGGCTGCCGGTTGATACGCAGTATTTT.

J is TRBJ2-5 and V is TRBV29-1; the match to TRBD2 covers 7 bases. J was trimmed by 5 bases and V by 6 bases; bases with no gene match: 12. The CDR3 covers 14 residues. The germline V gene encodes CDR1 SQVTM and CDR2 ANQGSEA. The CDR3 protein is CSVPGEGRGETQYF. CDR3 in DNA: TGCAGCGTCCCCGGGGAAGGGCGGGGGGAGACCCAGTACTTC.

V is TRBV7-6 and J is TRBJ1-1; TRBD1 might be the D (6 bases). CDR1 SGHVS and CDR2 FNYEAQ come from the germline V gene. Trimming left V 2 bases short and J 6 bases short, with 16 bases between. The CDR3 runs 15 residues. CDR3 residues: CASSLNTGKSSEAFF. The CDR3 DNA is TGTGCCAGCAGCTTAAACACAGGGAAGAGCTCTGAAGCTTTCTTT. The entire variable domain, with the rest obtained from reference TRBV7-6 and TRBJ1-1, is as follows: GAGVSQSPRYKVTKRGQDVALRCDPISGHVSLYWYRQALGQGPEFLTYFNYEAQQDKSGLPNDRFSAERPEGSISTLTIQRTEQRDSAMYRCASSLNTGKSSEAFFGQGTRLTVV.

The rearrangement joins TRBV5-1 to TRBJ2-2, with D possibly matching TRBD2 (5 bases). Germline V gives CDR1 SGHRS, CDR2 YFSETQ. Trimming removed 3 bases at V and 7 bases at J, with 13 bases between. The CDR3 is 14 amino acids. CDR3 nucleotides: TGCGCCAGCAGCTGGGAGCTAGCATTCGGGGAGCTGTTTTTT. It codes for CASSWELAFGELFF. The full variable domain, its missing parts supplied by reference TRBV5-1 and TRBJ2-2, is KAGVTQTPRYLIKTRGQQVTLSCSPISGHRSVSWYQQTPGQGLQFLFEYFSETQRNKGNFPGRFSGRQFSNSRSEMNVSTLELGDSALYLCASSWELAFGELFFGEGSRLTVL.